Following are 10 T cell receptor beta chains from one sample sequenced in a study of CD8 T cells in Susac syndrome (dated by TCRdb to 2018 to 2020). The library was made by the immunoSEQ multiplex PCR assay. RNA was extracted using the RNeasy kit, and roughly 0.5 to 1 ug of the RNA was reverse transcribed with random hexamers. TCRdb reworked the public reads: Q25 trimming with fastp, MiXCR clone assembly, productive beta chains retained. CDR3 protein duplicates are merged, each entry listing the most common genes and DNA. The sample contains over 150,000 distinct CDR3 sequences, around 95% of them found a single time. The biggest ten clones account for 0.12% of the sample. The sample comprised CD4+ T cells from PBMCs. The receptors shown here come from a human donor with Susac syndrome.

The CDR3 DNA is TGCAGCGTACCCGGGACGGAGAATGGCTACACCTTC. Protein product: CSVPGTENGYTF. This sequence joins TRBV29-1 and TRBJ1-2; maybe TRBD1 (5 bases). The CDR3 has 12 residues. V shed 6 bases and J shed 6 bases, with 14 bases lying between them. Germline lookup yields CDR1 SQVTM and CDR2 ANQGSEA.

The genes are TRBV29-1 and TRBJ2-3; TRBD2 is a possible D gene (5 bases). Trimming cost V 6 bases and J 8 bases, with 12 bases left between them. This CDR3 is 11 amino acids long. Germline CDR1 reads SQVTM; CDR2 reads ANQGSEA. Written as DNA, the CDR3 is TGCAGCGTCCACCGCGGAGGTACGCAGTATTTT. Protein sequence: CSVHRGGTQYF.

This chain joins TRBV5-1 and TRBJ2-5; 8 positions agree with TRBD1. Germline-derived CDR1 and CDR2 are SGHRS and YFSETQ. V was clipped by 4 bases and J by 5 bases; unmatched bases: 10. The CDR3 extends over 15 amino acids. The DNA of the CDR3 is TGCGCCAGCAGCACAGGGACAGGTCAGGCGGAGACCCAGTACTTC. It codes for CASSTGTGQAETQYF.

This chain joins TRBV3-1 and TRBJ2-7; tentatively, D is TRBD1 (5 bases). The CDR3 extends over 13 amino acids. CDR1 LGHDT and CDR2 YNNKEL come from the germline V gene (reference sequence). Trimming took 4 bases from V and 3 from J, leaving 10 bases between them. The CDR3 loop reads CASSRGTGYEQYF. The CDR3 bases are TGTGCCAGCAGCCGTGGAACAGGCTACGAGCAGTACTTC.

This chain uses TRBV30 with TRBJ1-2; D not resolved. The germline V and J ends were trimmed by 0 bases and 4 bases, with 6 bases remaining between them. The CDR3 totals 12 residues. CDR1 is GTSNPN and CDR2 is SVGIG in the germline V gene (reference sequence). CDR3 sequence reads: CAWSVPGYGYTF. CDR3 DNA sequence: TGTGCCTGGAGTGTACCTGGCTATGGCTACACCTTC.

The V and J genes are TRBV12-3 or TRBV12-4 and TRBJ1-4; TRBD1 aligns across 10 bases. J was trimmed by 3 bases and V by 4 bases; bases with no gene match: 8. CDR3 length: 17 residues. The CDR3 bases are TGTGCCAGCAGTTCAACCACCGGGACAGGGGCTAATGAAAAACTGTTTTTT. It specifies CASSSTTGTGANEKLFF.

The V and J genes are TRBV27 and TRBJ2-1; the D gene could be TRBD1 or TRBD2 (6 bases each). The V and J ends lost 8 bases and 3 bases respectively, with 11 bases between them. This CDR3 contains 13 residues. From germline, CDR1 is MNHEY and CDR2 SMNVEV (reference sequence). CDR3 coding DNA: TGTGCCAGCCATAGGGGGGACTACAATGAGCAGTTCTTC. It translates to CASHRGDYNEQFF.

This chain joins TRBV29-1 and TRBJ2-2; the D gene is possibly TRBD2 (6 bases). V shed 6 bases and J shed 0 bases, with 20 bases lying between them. The CDR3 consists of 17 residues. Germline assignment: CDR1 SQVTM and CDR2 ANQGSEA. CDR3 loop: CSVRGLPGLSNTGELFF. DNA for the CDR3: TGCAGCGTACGGGGATTACCGGGACTCTCGAACACCGGGGAGCTGTTTTTT.

This CDR3 reads CASSQRDVGNTIYF. DNA of the CDR3: TGTGCCAGCAGCCAAAGGGACGTTGGAAACACCATATATTTT. This chain joins TRBV5-4 and TRBJ1-3; a possible D gene is TRBD1 (5 bases). The V gene's germline CDR1 is SGHNT and CDR2 YYREEE (reference sequence). V was trimmed by 4 bases and J by 3 bases, leaving 11 bases between them. The CDR3 runs to 14 residues.

This chain connects TRBV5-1 to TRBJ2-7, with 8 bases identical to TRBD1. Germline-derived CDR1 and CDR2 are SGHRS and YFSETQ. The CDR3 has 14 residues. V lost 4 bases and J lost 3; bases outside the gene matches: 6. The CDR3 bases are TGCGCCAGCAGCGCGACGGGACAGGTCTACGAGCAGTACTTC. Its translation: CASSATGQVYEQYF.